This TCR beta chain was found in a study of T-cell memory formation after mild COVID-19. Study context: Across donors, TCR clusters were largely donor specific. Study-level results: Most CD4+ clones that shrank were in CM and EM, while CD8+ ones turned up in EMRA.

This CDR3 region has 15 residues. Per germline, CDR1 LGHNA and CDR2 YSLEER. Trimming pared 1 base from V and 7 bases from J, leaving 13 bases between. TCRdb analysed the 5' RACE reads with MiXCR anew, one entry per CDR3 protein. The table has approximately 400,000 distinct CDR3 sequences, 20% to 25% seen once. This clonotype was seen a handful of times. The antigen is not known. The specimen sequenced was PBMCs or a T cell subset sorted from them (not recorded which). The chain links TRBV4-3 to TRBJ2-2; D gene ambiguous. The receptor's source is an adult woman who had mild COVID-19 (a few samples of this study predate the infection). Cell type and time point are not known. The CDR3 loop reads CASSQAEGYSGELFF. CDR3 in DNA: TGCGCCAGCAGCCAAGCAGAAGGGTACAGCGGGGAGCTGTTTTTT.